The present TCR beta chain was sequenced within a study of technical replicates of blood from a few donors. Sequencing used immunoSEQ multiplex PCR; TCRdb keeps in-frame clones, though not all of them. The data contain about 91,000 clones, just under 95% of them seen just once; the ten biggest clones take up about 0.24%. This clone was found once. The CDR3 extends over 16 amino acids. The germline V gene has CDR1 MNHNY and CDR2 SVGAGI (reference sequence). With 4 bases clipped from V and 9 bases from J, the junction kept 12 bases outside the gene matches. The sequenced material came from T cells isolated from PBMCs. This chain connects TRBV6-6 to TRBJ1-5, with 10 bases that match TRBD1. The TCR comes from a human donor in good health. This CDR3 is CASSSTGGAGGLPQHF. Here the CDR3 DNA reads TGTGCCAGCAGTTCGACAGGGGGCGCGGGGGGATTGCCCCAGCATTTT.